These 26 T cell receptor beta chains were sequenced from one sample in a study of CD8 T cells in Susac syndrome. Random hexamers primed reverse transcription of about 0.45 to 1 ug RNA. One entry per CDR3 protein results from TCRdb running MiXCR on the immunoSEQ multiplex PCR reads. The data show fewer than 150,000 distinct CDR3 sequences, under 95% seen once. The specimen sequenced was CD8+ T cells from PBMCs. These receptors all stem from a human donor with multiple sclerosis.

The chain links TRBV27 to TRBJ2-1; possible D gene TRBD2, 6 bases. The germline CDR1 and CDR2 sequences are MNHEY and SMNVEV (reference sequence). Trimming shortened V by 4 bases and J by 5 bases, and 18 bases separated the two germline ends. The CDR3 is made up of 16 amino acids. The CDR3 DNA is TGTGCCAGCAGTTACATAACGGGACTGTACAACAATGAGCAGTTCTTC. It specifies CASSYITGLYNNEQFF.

V usage is TRBV7-9 and J usage is TRBJ2-7; D is tentatively TRBD1 or TRBD2 (6 bases each). CDR1 and CDR2 (germline): SEHNR, FQNEAQ (reference sequence). V was clipped by 5 bases and J by 4 bases, with 12 bases between them. The CDR3 is made up of 13 amino acids. The CDR3 DNA reads as TGTGCCAGCAGCCCCCAAGGGGGGTACGAGCAGTACTTC. Translated: CASSPQGGYEQYF.

The V and J genes are TRBV19 and TRBJ1-1; 9 bases line up with TRBD1. The CDR3 spans 14 residues. V lost 6 bases to trimming and J lost 4 bases; unmatched junction nucleotides: 6. The germline CDR1 and CDR2 sequences are LNHDA and SQIVND (reference sequence). The CDR3 sequence: CASSPNRGLTEAFF. For the CDR3, the DNA is TGTGCCAGTAGCCCTAACAGGGGGCTCACTGAAGCTTTCTTT.

The chain couples TRBV6-5 to TRBJ2-7, with TRBD1 as a possible D gene (5 bases). V lost 0 bases and J lost 2, with 14 bases in between. The length of the CDR3 is 16 residues. The germline V gene has CDR1 MNHEY and CDR2 SVGAGI. CDR3 bases: TGTGCCAGCAGTTACTCGAAGGGCGGCAGGGCCTACGAGCAGTACTTC. Its protein product is CASSYSKGGRAYEQYF.

The gene calls are TRBV27 and TRBJ2-1, with D hard to call. CDR1 is MNHEY, CDR2 SMNVEV, per germline (reference sequence). V was shortened by 3 bases and J by 8 bases, with 11 bases between the two germline ends. The CDR3 length is 13 residues. This CDR3 is CASSFNLGDEQFF. For the CDR3, the DNA is TGTGCCAGCAGTTTCAACCTGGGCGATGAGCAGTTCTTC.

This chain uses TRBV5-4 with TRBJ2-1; D possibly corresponds to TRBD1 (5 bases). CDR3 size: 13 residues. Germline assignment: CDR1 SGHNT and CDR2 YYREEE (reference sequence). Between the trimmed V and J ends, which lost 3 bases and 6 bases, there was a span of 10 bases. The CDR3 region has the DNA TGTGCCAGCAGCTGGGGCCTTTCCAATGAGCAGTTCTTC. Encoded protein: CASSWGLSNEQFF.

V is TRBV12-3 or TRBV12-4 and J is TRBJ1-2; D is perhaps TRBD1 (5 bases). The CDR3 is 13 amino acids. Trimming pared 4 bases from V and 8 bases from J, leaving 14 bases between. In nucleotides, the CDR3 is TGTGCCAGCAGTTCGGGGGACCCGCGGGGCTACACCTTC. Its protein is CASSSGDPRGYTF.

There are a few counts of this clonotype. This chain connects TRBV7-2 to TRBJ2-5, with 7 bases lining up with TRBD2. V lost 3 bases, J lost 5 bases, and 9 bases stayed unmatched. The CDR3 has 15 amino acids. Germline loops: CDR1 SGHTA, CDR2 FQGNSA. This chain's CDR3 is CASSFLGGRGETQYF. The CDR3 DNA reads TGTGCCAGCAGCTTCCTAGGCGGGAGAGGGGAGACCCAGTACTTC. The variable domain in full, with the rest retrieved from reference TRBV7-2 and TRBJ2-5, is GAGVSQSPSNKVTEKGKDVELRCDPISGHTALYWYRQSLGQGLEFLIYFQGNSAPDKSGLPSDRFSAERTGGSVSTLTIQRTQQEDSAVYLCASSFLGGRGETQYFGPGTRLLVL.

As to this clonotype: The junction differs from germline at one of its ends, possibly a read error. V is TRBV30 and J is TRBJ2-1; D remains unclear. This CDR3 has 13 amino acids. Germline CDR1 is GTSNPN and CDR2 is SVGIG (reference sequence). The CDR3 DNA is TGTGCCTGGATATCTGAGAACTACTATGAGCAGTTCTTC. This gives the protein CAWISENYYEQFF.

The chain combines TRBV6-2 or TRBV6-3 with TRBJ2-1; D is unclear. The V gene's germline CDR1 is MNHEY and CDR2 SVGEGT. The CDR3 sequence is 12 residues long. Trimming shortened V by 0 bases and J by 3 bases, and 0 bases separated the two germline ends. The CDR3 sequence: CASSYSYNEQFF. CDR3 in DNA: TGTGCCAGCAGTTACTCCTACAATGAGCAGTTCTTC.

CDR3 in DNA: TGCAGTGCTAGGGACCTTCGGGGGATGAACACTGAAGCTTTCTTT. Translating gives CSARDLRGMNTEAFF. The chain is built from TRBV20-1 and TRBJ1-1; possibly TRBD1 for D (5 bases). This CDR3 is 15 amino acids long. The V and J ends lost 3 bases and 0 bases respectively, with 14 bases between them. From germline, CDR1 is DFQATT and CDR2 SNEGSKA (reference sequence).

The chain uses TRBV19 and TRBJ2-2; a weak D match, TRBD2 (5 bases). Germline V gene lookup returns CDR1 LNHDA and CDR2 SQIVND (reference sequence). Trimming removed 5 bases from V and 3 bases from J, with 7 bases in between. The CDR3 covers 13 residues. For the CDR3, the DNA is TGTGCCAGTAGTGTGGACTACACCGGGGAGCTGTTTTTT. Translated, it gives CASSVDYTGELFF.

This clonotype was counted a single time. The rearrangement links TRBV2 to TRBJ2-7, with D perhaps matching TRBD2 (6 bases). CDR3 size: 13 residues. V dropped 6 bases and J dropped 6 bases, with 15 bases sitting between them. Looked up from germline, CDR1 is SNHLY and CDR2 is FYNNEI. The CDR3 nucleotides are TGTGCCAGCAGCATTAACGGAGGGTCCGAGCAGTACTTC. It yields the protein CASSINGGSEQYF.

The gene calls are TRBV6-2 or TRBV6-3 and TRBJ2-1; possible D gene TRBD2, 5 bases. Germline assignment: CDR1 MNHEY and CDR2 SVGEGT. The V and J ends lost 6 bases and 3 bases respectively, with 15 bases between them. This CDR3 comprises 15 residues. The DNA for the CDR3 is TGTGCCAGCAGCCCAGCGGCTCCGGGCTACAATGAGCAGTTCTTC. This codes for CASSPAAPGYNEQFF.

The chain couples TRBV10-1 to TRBJ2-2, with D unresolved. CDR3 size: 13 residues. The V end lost 0 bases, the J end lost 5 bases, and 4 bases lay between the germline ends. CDR1 is WNHNN and CDR2 is SYGVQD in the germline V gene (reference sequence). The CDR3 loop is CASSESDTGELFF. The CDR3 DNA is TGCGCCAGCAGTGAGTCGGATACCGGGGAGCTGTTTTTT.

The rearrangement joins TRBV27 to TRBJ2-2; D unclear. There are 11 residues in the CDR3. CDR1 is MNHEY and CDR2 is SMNVEV in the germline V gene (reference sequence). V lost 7 bases and J 8 bases, leaving 8 bases between the germline ends. The CDR3 sequence: CASTRSGELFF. For the CDR3, the DNA is TGTGCCAGCACGAGAAGTGGGGAGCTGTTTTTT.

The genes are TRBV15 and TRBJ2-7; D not resolved. Between the trimmed V and J ends, which lost 0 bases and 5 bases, there was a span of 8 bases. This CDR3 has 13 residues. Germline-derived CDR1 and CDR2 are LNHNV and YYDKDF (reference sequence). The CDR3 DNA reads as TGTGCCACCAGCAGAGATGCCATCCACGAGCAGTACTTC. Its protein product is CATSRDAIHEQYF.

The chain joins TRBV13 to TRBJ2-7; D is undetermined. Looked up from germline, CDR1 is PRHDT and CDR2 is FYEKMQ (reference sequence). CDR3 length equals 13 residues. V was clipped by 1 base and J by 7 bases, with 11 bases between them. DNA for the CDR3: TGTGCCAGCAGCTTAGTCTCCTGGGGTGAGCAGTACTTC. It yields the protein CASSLVSWGEQYF.

V and J are TRBV11-2 and TRBJ2-7; D is unresolved. CDR1 and CDR2 from the germline V gene are SGHAT and FQNNGV. Trimming pared 8 bases from V and 5 bases from J, leaving 7 bases between. CDR3 size: 10 residues. The CDR3 loop is CASGVHEQYF. CDR3 coding DNA: TGTGCCAGCGGGGTCCACGAGCAGTACTTC.

The chain is built from TRBV3-1 and TRBJ1-1; 8 positions agree with TRBD1. CDR3 size: 16 residues. Unmatched junction bases numbered 4, after V lost 0 bases and J lost 1 base. Germline loops: CDR1 LGHDT, CDR2 YNNKEL (reference sequence). The CDR3 coding sequence is TGTGCCAGCAGCCAAGATGCAGGACAGGGGAACACTGAAGCTTTCTTT. Protein product: CASSQDAGQGNTEAFF.

This chain uses TRBV6-5 with TRBJ1-2, with no clear D. The CDR3 spans 15 residues. Trimming removed 0 bases from V and 3 bases from J, with 11 bases in between. The germline V gene encodes CDR1 MNHEY and CDR2 SVGAGI. CDR3 protein: CASSYSVDHDYGYTF. CDR3 DNA sequence: TGTGCCAGCAGTTACTCGGTGGACCACGACTATGGCTACACCTTC.

This chain uses TRBV20-1 with TRBJ2-5; 7 nucleotides align to TRBD1. Trimming cost V 7 bases and J 2 bases; bases outside gene matches: 7. This CDR3 is 13 amino acids long. Germline-derived CDR1 and CDR2 are DFQATT and SNEGSKA (reference sequence). In nucleotides, the CDR3 is TGCAGTGGAACAGGGGACAAGCAAGAGACCCAGTACTTC. Its translation is CSGTGDKQETQYF.

Here the CDR3 reads CASSPYADQPQHF. Written as DNA, the CDR3 is TGTGCCAGCAGTCCCTATGCGGATCAGCCCCAGCATTTT. The chain is built from TRBV6-2 or TRBV6-3 and TRBJ1-5, with D unclear. Trimming took off 5 bases at V and 5 bases at J, with 10 bases between the two ends. Germline-derived CDR1 and CDR2 are MNHEY and SVGEGT. This CDR3 is 13 amino acids long.

CDR3 in amino acids: CAWSVLRGQGGDGYTF. For the CDR3, the DNA is TGTGCCTGGAGTGTACTAAGAGGACAGGGAGGGGATGGCTACACCTTC. This rearrangement joins TRBV30 to TRBJ1-2; 8 bases align to TRBD1. The V and J ends lost 0 bases and 6 bases, in that order; junction bases with no gene match: 12. The length of the CDR3 is 16 residues. CDR1 is GTSNPN and CDR2 is SVGIG in the germline V gene (reference sequence).

The table lists this clonotype with a count of one. V is TRBV11-2 and J is TRBJ2-2; no clear D. Trimming took off 6 bases at V and 2 bases at J, with 4 bases between the two ends. Per the germline V gene, CDR1 is SGHAT and CDR2 is FQNNGV. The CDR3 is 12 amino acids. Here the CDR3 reads CASRENTGELFF. CDR3 in DNA: TGTGCCAGCAGAGAAAACACCGGGGAGCTGTTTTTT.

The chain recombines TRBV6-2 or TRBV6-3 with TRBJ2-1; either TRBD1 or TRBD2 may fit D (5 bases each). The ends were cut back, 6 bases at V and 4 bases at J, with 13 bases in the middle. Germline V lookup: CDR1 MNHEY, CDR2 SVGEGT. The CDR3 loop spans 14 amino acids. The CDR3 reads CASRSGASYNEQFF. In DNA form, the CDR3 reads TGTGCCAGCAGATCCGGGGCCTCGTACAATGAGCAGTTCTTC.